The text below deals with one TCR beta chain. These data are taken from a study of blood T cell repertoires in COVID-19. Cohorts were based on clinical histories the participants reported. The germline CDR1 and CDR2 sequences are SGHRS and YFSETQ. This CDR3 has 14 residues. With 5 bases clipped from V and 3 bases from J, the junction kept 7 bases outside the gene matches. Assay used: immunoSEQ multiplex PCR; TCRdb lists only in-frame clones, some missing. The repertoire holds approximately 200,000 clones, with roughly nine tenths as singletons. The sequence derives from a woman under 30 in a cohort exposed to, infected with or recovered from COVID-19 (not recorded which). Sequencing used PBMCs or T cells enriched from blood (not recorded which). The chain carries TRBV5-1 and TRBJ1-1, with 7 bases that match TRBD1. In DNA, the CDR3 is TGCGCCAGCAGATACCAGGGGGTGCACACTGAAGCTTTCTTT. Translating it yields CASRYQGVHTEAFF.